The following is a T cell receptor (beta chain) sequence with its context. Its target is unknown. These data are taken from a study of shared clonotypes between healthy human individuals. Study background: Researchers drew samples from a couple of women and a few men aged 18 to 49. Findings of the study overall: The low donor count limited represented genetic and exposure-history diversity. Larger estimated richness was generally recorded for naive subsets relative to memory subsets.

Sequenced by immunoSEQ multiplex PCR; TCRdb stores in-frame clones only, minus some. The table has about 2 million clones, approximately 94% seen once. Per the germline V gene, CDR1 is MNHEY and CDR2 is SMNVEV (reference sequence). The germline V and J ends were trimmed by 4 bases and 2 bases, with 15 bases remaining between them. The CDR3 is 15 amino acids. Terminally differentiated effector memory CD45RA+ cells were left out of the naive CD8 fraction, which was CD45RO-negative and positively selected for CCR7. The chain recombines TRBV27 with TRBJ2-7; D call uncertain. The origin of this receptor is a man between 18 and 29 years old in good health. Sequencing was done on a sample of naive CD8+ T cells sorted from blood. CDR3 in amino acids: CASSSKLTWAYEQYF. Here the CDR3 DNA reads TGTGCCAGCAGTTCAAAATTGACATGGGCCTACGAGCAGTACTTC.